The sequence of this T cell receptor beta chain was determined in a study of blood T cell repertoires in COVID-19. About the study: COVID-19 samples collected from the United States, Italy and Spain covered acute and convalescent phases. PBMCs, B-cell-depleted T cells, or T cells were the source of the cDNA or gDNA that made up the material.

The CDR3 sequence is 13 residues long. V lost 5 bases to trimming and J lost 3 bases, with 11 bases between them. Germline CDR1 SEHNR, CDR2 FQNEAQ (reference sequence). Per the original data handling: Cell counts per sample came from amplifying reference gene primers. Method: immunoSEQ multiplex PCR; TCRdb's copy keeps in-frame clones and lacks some. That table supplies the V and J calls and clone size; D and trimming were determined from the DNA. The table shows more than 90,000 clones, with roughly 80% occurring only once. The receptor comes from a human donor in a cohort sampled during active COVID-19. The chain has TRBV7-9 and TRBJ2-7; D is ambiguous. The sequencing input was peripheral blood. The CDR3 sequence is CASSPDTDYEQYF. The CDR3 nucleotides read TGTGCCAGCAGCCCCGACACCGACTACGAGCAGTACTTC.